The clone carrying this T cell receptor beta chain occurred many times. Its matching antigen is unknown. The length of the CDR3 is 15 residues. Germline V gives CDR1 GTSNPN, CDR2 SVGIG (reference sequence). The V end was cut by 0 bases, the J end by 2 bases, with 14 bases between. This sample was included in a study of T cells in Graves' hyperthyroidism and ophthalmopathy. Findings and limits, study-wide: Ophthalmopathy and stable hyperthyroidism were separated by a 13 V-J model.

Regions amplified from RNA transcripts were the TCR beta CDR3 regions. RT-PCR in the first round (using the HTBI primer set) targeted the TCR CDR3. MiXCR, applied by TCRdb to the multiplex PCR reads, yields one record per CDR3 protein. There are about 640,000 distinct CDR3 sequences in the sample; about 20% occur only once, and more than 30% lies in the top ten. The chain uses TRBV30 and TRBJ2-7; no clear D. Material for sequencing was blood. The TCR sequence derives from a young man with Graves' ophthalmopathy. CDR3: CAWSVRSPSPYEQYF. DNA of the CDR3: TGTGCCTGGAGTGTAAGATCCCCAAGCCCCTACGAGCAGTACTTC.